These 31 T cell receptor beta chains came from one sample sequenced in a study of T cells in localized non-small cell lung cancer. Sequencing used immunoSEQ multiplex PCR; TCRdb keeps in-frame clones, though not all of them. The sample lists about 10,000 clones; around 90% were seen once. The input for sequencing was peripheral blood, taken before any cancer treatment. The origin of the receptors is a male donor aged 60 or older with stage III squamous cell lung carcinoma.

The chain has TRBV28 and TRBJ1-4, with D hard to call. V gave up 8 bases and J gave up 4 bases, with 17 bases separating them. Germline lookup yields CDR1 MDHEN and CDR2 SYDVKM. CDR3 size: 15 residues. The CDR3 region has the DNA TGTGCCAGCTTGTTCTCTCCCGGGATTAATGAAAAACTGTTTTTT. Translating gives CASLFSPGINEKLFF. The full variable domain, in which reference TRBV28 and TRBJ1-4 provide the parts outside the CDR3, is DVKVTQSSRYLVKRTGEKVFLECVQDMDHENMFWYRQDPGLGLRLIYFSYDVKMKEKGDIPEGYSVSREKKERFSLILESASTNQTSMYLCASLFSPGINEKLFFGSGTQLSVL.

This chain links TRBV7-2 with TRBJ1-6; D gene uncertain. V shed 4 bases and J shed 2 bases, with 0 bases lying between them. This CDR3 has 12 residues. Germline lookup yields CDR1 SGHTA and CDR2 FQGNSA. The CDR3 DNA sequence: TGTGCCAGCAGCTCCTATAATTCACCCCTCCACTTT. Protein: CASSSYNSPLHF.

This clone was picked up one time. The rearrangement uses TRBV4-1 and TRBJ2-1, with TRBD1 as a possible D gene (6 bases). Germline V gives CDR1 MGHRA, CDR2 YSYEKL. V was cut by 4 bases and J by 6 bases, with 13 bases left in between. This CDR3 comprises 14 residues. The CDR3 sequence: CASSLRGFSNEQFF. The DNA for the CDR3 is TGCGCCAGCAGCCTTAGGGGGTTCTCCAATGAGCAGTTCTTC.

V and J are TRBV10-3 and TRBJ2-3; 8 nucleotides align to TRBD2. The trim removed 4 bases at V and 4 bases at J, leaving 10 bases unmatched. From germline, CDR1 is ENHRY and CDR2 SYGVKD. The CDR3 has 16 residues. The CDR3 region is CAISVGGGGRADTQYF. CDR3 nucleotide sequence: TGTGCCATCAGTGTAGGTGGCGGGGGGAGGGCAGATACGCAGTATTTT.

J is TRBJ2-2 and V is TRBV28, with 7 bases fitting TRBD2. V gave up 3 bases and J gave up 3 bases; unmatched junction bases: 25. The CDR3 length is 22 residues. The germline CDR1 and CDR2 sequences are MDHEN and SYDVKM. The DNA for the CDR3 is TGTGCCAGCAGTTTTTACAGGAAGCGGGAAGGGCAGGAGGGGCGCGACACCGGGGAGCTGTTTTTT. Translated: CASSFYRKREGQEGRDTGELFF.

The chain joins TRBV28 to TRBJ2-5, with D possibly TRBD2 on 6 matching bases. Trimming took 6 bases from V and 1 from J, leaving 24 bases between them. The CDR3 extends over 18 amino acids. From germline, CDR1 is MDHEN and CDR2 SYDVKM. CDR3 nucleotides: TGTGCCAGCAGGTCGGGCCCGGGGTTGCGGGGCCTCCAAGAGACCCAGTACTTC. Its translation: CASRSGPGLRGLQETQYF.

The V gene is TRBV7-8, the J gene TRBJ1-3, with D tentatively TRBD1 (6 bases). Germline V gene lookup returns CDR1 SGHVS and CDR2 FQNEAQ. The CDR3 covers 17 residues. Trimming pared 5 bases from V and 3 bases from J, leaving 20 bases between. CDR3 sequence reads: CASSPTYGGPYGNTIYF. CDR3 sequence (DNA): TGTGCCAGCAGCCCAACGTACGGGGGGCCTTATGGAAACACCATATATTTT. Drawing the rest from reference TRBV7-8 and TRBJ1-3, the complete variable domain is GAGVSQSPRYKVAKRGQDVALRCDPISGHVSLFWYQQALGQGPEFLTYFQNEAQLDKSGLPSDRFFAERPEGSVSTLKIQRTQQEDSAVYLCASSPTYGGPYGNTIYFGEGSWLTVV.

As DNA, the CDR3 is TGTGCCAGCAGCACCATGACAGCCCCCTACGAGCAGTACTTC. Translation: CASSTMTAPYEQYF. V is TRBV7-9 and J is TRBJ2-7; D possibly corresponds to TRBD1 (5 bases). There are 14 residues in the CDR3. Deletions cut 5 bases from V and 2 bases from J, with 13 bases between. Germline loops: CDR1 SEHNR, CDR2 FQNEAQ (reference sequence). The full variable domain, rest sourced from reference TRBV7-9 and TRBJ2-7, is DTGVSQNPRHKITKRGQNVTFRCDPISEHNRLYWYRQTLGQGPEFLTYFQNEAQLEKSRLLSDRFSAERPKGSFSTLEIQRTEQGDSAMYLCASSTMTAPYEQYFGPGTRLTVT.

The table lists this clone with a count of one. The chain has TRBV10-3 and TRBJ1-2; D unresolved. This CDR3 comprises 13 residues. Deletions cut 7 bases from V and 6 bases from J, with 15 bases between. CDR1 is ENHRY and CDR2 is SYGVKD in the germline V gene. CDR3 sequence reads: CAITFGEMDGYTF. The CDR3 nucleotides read TGTGCCATCACCTTCGGGGAGATGGATGGCTACACCTTC.

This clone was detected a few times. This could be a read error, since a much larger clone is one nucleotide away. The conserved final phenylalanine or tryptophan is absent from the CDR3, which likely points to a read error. This chain's CDR3 is CASSPLGPNYGYTL. DNA of the CDR3: TGTGCCAGCAGCCCCCTGGGACCTAACTATGGCTACACCCTC. V gene TRBV6-5 combines with J gene TRBJ1-2; the D gene is possibly TRBD1 (5 bases). This CDR3 contains 14 residues. Germline V gene sequence: CDR1 MNHEY, CDR2 SVGAGI. Trimming removed 6 bases from V and 0 bases from J, with 11 bases in between.

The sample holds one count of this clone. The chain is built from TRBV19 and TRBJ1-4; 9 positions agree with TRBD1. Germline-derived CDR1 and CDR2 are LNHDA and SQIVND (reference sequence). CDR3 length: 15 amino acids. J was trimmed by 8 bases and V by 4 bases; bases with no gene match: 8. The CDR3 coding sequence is TGTGCCAGTAGTAGGCCCGGGACAGGGAACGAAAAACTGTTTTTT. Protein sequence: CASSRPGTGNEKLFF.

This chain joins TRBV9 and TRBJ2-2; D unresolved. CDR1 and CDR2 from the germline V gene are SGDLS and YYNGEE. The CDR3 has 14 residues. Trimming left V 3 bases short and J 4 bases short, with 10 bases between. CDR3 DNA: TGTGCCAGCAGCGCCCGGGTCCCCACCGGGGAGCTGTTTTTT. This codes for CASSARVPTGELFF.

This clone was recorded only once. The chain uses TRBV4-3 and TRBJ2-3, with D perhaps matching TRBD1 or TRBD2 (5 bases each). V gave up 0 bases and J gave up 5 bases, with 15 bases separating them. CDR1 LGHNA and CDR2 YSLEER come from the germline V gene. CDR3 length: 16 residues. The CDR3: CASSQEGQGARDTQYF. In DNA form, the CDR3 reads TGCGCCAGCAGCCAAGAGGGCCAGGGAGCTAGAGATACGCAGTATTTT.

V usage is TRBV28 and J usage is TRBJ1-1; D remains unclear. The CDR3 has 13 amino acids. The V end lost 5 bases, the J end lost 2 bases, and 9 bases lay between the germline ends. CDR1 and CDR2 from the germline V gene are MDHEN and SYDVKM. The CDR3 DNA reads TGTGCCAGCAGTCTGACACCTAACACTGAAGCTTTCTTT. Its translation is CASSLTPNTEAFF.

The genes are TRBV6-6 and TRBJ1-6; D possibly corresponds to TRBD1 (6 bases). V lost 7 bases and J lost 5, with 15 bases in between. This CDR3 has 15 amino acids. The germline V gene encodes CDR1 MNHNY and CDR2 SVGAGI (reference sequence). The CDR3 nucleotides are TGTGCCAGCACCTTTTACAGGGTCCATAATTCACCCCTCCACTTT. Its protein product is CASTFYRVHNSPLHF.

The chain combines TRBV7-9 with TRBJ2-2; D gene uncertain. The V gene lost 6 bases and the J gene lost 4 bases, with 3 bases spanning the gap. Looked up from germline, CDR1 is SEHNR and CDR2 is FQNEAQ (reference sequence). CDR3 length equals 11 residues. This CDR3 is CASSSTGELFF. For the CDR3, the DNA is TGTGCCAGCAGTTCCACCGGGGAGCTGTTTTTT.

CDR3 loop: CATSTQRTVGQPQHF. The CDR3 DNA is TGTGCCACCAGCACTCAGCGGACAGTTGGCCAGCCCCAGCATTTT. The gene calls are TRBV15 and TRBJ1-5, with TRBD1 as a possible D gene (6 bases). CDR3 length: 15 amino acids. The V gene lost 4 bases and the J gene lost 7 bases, with 17 bases spanning the gap. Germline V gives CDR1 LNHNV, CDR2 YYDKDF (reference sequence).

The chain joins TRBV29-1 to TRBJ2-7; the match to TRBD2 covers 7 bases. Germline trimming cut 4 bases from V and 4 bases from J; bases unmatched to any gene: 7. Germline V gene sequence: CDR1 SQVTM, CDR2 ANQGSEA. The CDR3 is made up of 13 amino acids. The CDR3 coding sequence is TGCAGCGTTGTGGGGGGGGAGTCTTACGAGCAGTACTTC. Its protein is CSVVGGESYEQYF.

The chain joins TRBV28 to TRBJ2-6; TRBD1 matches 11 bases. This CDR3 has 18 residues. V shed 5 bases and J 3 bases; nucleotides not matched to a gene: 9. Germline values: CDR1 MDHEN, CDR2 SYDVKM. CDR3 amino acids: CASSVQDRGLVGANVLTF. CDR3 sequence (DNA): TGTGCCAGCAGTGTGCAGGACAGGGGGCTTGTTGGGGCCAACGTCCTGACTTTC.

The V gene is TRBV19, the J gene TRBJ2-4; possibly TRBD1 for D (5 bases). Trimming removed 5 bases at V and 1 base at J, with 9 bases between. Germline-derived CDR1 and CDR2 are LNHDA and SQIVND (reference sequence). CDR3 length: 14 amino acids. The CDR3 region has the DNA TGTGCCAGTAGTGGGGCAATGGCCAAAAACATTCAGTACTTC. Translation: CASSGAMAKNIQYF.

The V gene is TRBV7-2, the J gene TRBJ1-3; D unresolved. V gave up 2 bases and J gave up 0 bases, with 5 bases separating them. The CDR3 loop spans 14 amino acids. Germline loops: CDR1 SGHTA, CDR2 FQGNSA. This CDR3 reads CASSLYDSGNTIYF. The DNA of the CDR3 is TGTGCCAGCAGCTTATATGACTCTGGAAACACCATATATTTT.

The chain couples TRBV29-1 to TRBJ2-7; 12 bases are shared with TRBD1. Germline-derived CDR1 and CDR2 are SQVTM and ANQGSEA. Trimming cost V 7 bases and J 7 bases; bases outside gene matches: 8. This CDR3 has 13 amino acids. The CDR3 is CSALGQGAKEQYF. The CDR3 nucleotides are TGCAGCGCCTTGGGACAGGGGGCGAAAGAGCAGTACTTC.

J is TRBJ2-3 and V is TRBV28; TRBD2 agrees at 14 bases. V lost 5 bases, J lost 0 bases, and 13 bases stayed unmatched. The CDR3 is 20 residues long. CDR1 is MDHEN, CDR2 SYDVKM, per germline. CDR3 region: CASSLNPTRLAGGSTDTQYF. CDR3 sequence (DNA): TGTGCCAGCAGTCTAAACCCTACCCGACTAGCGGGGGGGAGCACAGATACGCAGTATTTT.

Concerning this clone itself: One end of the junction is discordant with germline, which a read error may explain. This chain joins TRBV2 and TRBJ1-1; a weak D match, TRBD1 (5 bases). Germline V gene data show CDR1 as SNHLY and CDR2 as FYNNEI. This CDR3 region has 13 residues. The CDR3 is CAGSKDSPGEAFF. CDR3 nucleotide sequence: TGTGCCGGCAGCAAAGACAGCCCTGGGGAGGCTTTCTTT.

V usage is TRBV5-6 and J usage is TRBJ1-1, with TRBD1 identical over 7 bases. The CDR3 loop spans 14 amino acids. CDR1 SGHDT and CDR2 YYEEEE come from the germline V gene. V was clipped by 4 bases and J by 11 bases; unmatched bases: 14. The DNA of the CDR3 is TGTGCCAGCAGCCTGAGCGGAAGGGGGCGAGGCGCTTTCTTT. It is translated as CASSLSGRGRGAFF.

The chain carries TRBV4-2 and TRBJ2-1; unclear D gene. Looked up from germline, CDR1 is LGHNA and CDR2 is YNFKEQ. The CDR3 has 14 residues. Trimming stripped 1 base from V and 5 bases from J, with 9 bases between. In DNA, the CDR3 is TGTGCCAGCAGCCAAGCAACAGCGAACAATGAGCAGTTCTTC. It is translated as CASSQATANNEQFF.

The CDR3 region is CASTLLAGVAGELFF. Here the CDR3 DNA reads TGTGCCAGCACTCTTCTAGCGGGGGTCGCCGGGGAGCTGTTTTTT. The gene calls are TRBV27 and TRBJ2-2, with TRBD2 matching over 10 bases. The germline V gene encodes CDR1 MNHEY and CDR2 SMNVEV (reference sequence). Unmatched junction bases numbered 8, after V lost 7 bases and J lost 6 bases. The length of the CDR3 is 15 residues.

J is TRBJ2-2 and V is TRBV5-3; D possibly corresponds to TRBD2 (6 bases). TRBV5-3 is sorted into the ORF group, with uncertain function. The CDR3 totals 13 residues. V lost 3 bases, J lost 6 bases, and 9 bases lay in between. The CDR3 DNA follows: TGTGCCAGAAGCTCCTGGGGGGCCGGGGAGCTGTTTTTT. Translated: CARSSWGAGELFF.

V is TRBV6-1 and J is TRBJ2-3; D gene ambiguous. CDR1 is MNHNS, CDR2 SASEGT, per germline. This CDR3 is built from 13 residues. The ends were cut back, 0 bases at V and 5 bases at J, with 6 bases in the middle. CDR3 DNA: TGTGCCAGCAGTGAAGCTAGTCGAGATACGCAGTATTTT. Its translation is CASSEASRDTQYF.

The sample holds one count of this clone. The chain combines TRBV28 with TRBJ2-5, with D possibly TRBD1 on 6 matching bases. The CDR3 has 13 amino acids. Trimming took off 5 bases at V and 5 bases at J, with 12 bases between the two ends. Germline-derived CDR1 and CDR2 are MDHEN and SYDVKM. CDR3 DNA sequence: TGTGCCAGCAGTATACAGGGTTGGGAGACCCAGTACTTC. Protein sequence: CASSIQGWETQYF.

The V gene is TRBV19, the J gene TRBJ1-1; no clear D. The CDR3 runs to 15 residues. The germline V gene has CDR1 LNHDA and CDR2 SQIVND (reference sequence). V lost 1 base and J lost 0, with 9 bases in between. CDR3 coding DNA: TGTGCCAGTAGTATAGGGCGCCTTTTGAACACTGAAGCTTTCTTT. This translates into CASSIGRLLNTEAFF.